This T cell receptor beta chain was found in a study of memory CD4+ T cells and cytomegalovirus serostatus. The CDR3 sequence is 14 residues long. V lost 4 bases and J lost 10, with 17 bases in between. Per germline, CDR1 SGHNT and CDR2 YYREEE (reference sequence). Clones were sequenced by immunoSEQ multiplex PCR, and TCRdb holds only the in-frame ones, with some missing. The sample has roughly 76,000 clones, about 73% seen once. Single viable CD3+CD4+CD8-CD45RO+ cells were sorted as the memory CD4+ T cells. Serum IgG to CMV pp150, pp28, p38 and p52 defined serostatus. CD4+ T cells were isolated by positive magnetic selection.

The V call is TRBV5-4, the J call TRBJ2-2; D remains unclear. The sequence derives from an adult in good health and CMV-seropositive. The sequencing input was memory CD4+ T cells from blood. The CDR3 nucleotides read TGTGCCAGCAGCCACCCGGACGGAGTCCCGGAGCTGTTTTTT. This gives the protein CASSHPDGVPELFF.